This entry is about one TCR beta chain. This CDR3 is built from 12 residues. Germline CDR1 SGHRS, CDR2 YFSETQ. Between the trimmed V and J ends, which lost 4 bases and 6 bases, there was a span of 8 bases. This entry comes from a study of T cell responses to AZD1222 COVID-19 vaccine. The repertoire was sequenced with immunoSEQ multiplex PCR; TCRdb's copy has only in-frame clones and lacks some. The sample includes over 80,000 clones, more than 85% seen only once; the top ten take roughly 8%. The chain combines TRBV5-1 with TRBJ1-5; D possibly corresponds to TRBD1 (5 bases). Here the sequenced sample was peripheral blood, taken 28 days after the second AZD1222 dose. The TCR originated in an adult who received the AZD1222 COVID-19 vaccine. The CDR3 nucleotides read TGCGCCAGCAGCAGGGGACGTCAGCCCCAGCATTTT. Translation: CASSRGRQPQHF. The whole variable domain, remainder taken from reference TRBV5-1 and TRBJ1-5, is KAGVTQTPRYLIKTRGQQVTLSCSPISGHRSVSWYQQTPGQGLQFLFEYFSETQRNKGNFPGRFSGRQFSNSRSEMNVSTLELGDSALYLCASSRGRQPQHFGDGTRLSIL.